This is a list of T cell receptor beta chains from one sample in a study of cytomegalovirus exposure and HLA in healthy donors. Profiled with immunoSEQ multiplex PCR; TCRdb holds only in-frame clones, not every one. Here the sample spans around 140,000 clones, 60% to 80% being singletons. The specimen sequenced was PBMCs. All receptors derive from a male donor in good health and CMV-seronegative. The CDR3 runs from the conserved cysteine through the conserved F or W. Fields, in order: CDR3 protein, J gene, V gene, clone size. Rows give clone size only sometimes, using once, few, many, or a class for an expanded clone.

CDR3 protein: CASSVQGGTEAFF
J gene: TRBJ1-1
V gene: TRBV7-6
clone size: few

CDR3 protein: CASSLGVAANTGELFF
J gene: TRBJ2-2
V gene: TRBV9
clone size: .

CDR3 protein: CASSLNPSGGQETQYF
J gene: TRBJ2-5
V gene: TRBV27
clone size: .

CDR3 protein: CASSPPSGGYEQYF
J gene: .
V gene: TRBV11-2
clone size: .

CDR3 protein: CASSQDFGGYHEQYF
J gene: TRBJ2-7
V gene: TRBV14
clone size: .

CDR3 protein: CASSLQGTGNYGYTF
J gene: TRBJ1-2
V gene: TRBV4-1
clone size: .

CDR3 protein: CASSDGTGRGGYTF
J gene: TRBJ1-2
V gene: TRBV2
clone size: .

CDR3 protein: CATSRGPGQGAYEQYF
J gene: TRBJ2-7
V gene: TRBV15
clone size: .

CDR3 protein: CASSEVPWALGYTF
J gene: TRBJ1-2
V gene: TRBV2
clone size: .

CDR3 protein: CASSFPSGGQQETQYF
J gene: TRBJ2-5
V gene: TRBV5-4
clone size: .

CDR3 protein: CASSSGQPTDTQYF
J gene: TRBJ2-3
V gene: TRBV7-9
clone size: .

CDR3 protein: CASSWYQGARGTEAFF
J gene: TRBJ1-1
V gene: TRBV7-9
clone size: .

CDR3 protein: CASGPLAVETQYF
J gene: TRBJ2-5
V gene: TRBV12-5
clone size: .

CDR3 protein: CAILGAVNTEAFF
J gene: TRBJ1-1
V gene: TRBV28
clone size: .

CDR3 protein: CASSPDRQWADTQYF
J gene: TRBJ2-3
V gene: TRBV5-1
clone size: once

CDR3 protein: CAWSVEGFQPQHF
J gene: TRBJ1-5
V gene: TRBV30
clone size: .

CDR3 protein: CASSPGQGFTGELFF
J gene: TRBJ2-2
V gene: TRBV4-3
clone size: few

CDR3 protein: CASSSDGWGYTF
J gene: TRBJ1-2
V gene: TRBV7-2
clone size: .

CDR3 protein: CASTQDRGLGGELFF
J gene: TRBJ2-2
V gene: TRBV5-4
clone size: .

CDR3 protein: CASRRAQTEAFF
J gene: TRBJ1-1
V gene: TRBV5-1
clone size: few

CDR3 protein: CSVGGQGHSWEQFF
J gene: TRBJ2-1
V gene: TRBV29-1
clone size: .

CDR3 protein: CASSAGTLNTEAFF
J gene: TRBJ1-1
V gene: TRBV19
clone size: .

CDR3 protein: CASSEAGLGYEQYF
J gene: TRBJ2-7
V gene: TRBV6-1
clone size: .

CDR3 protein: CASSLFLAGGPVTQYF
J gene: TRBJ2-5
V gene: TRBV11-2
clone size: .

CDR3 protein: CASSLWEQGLQPQHF
J gene: TRBJ1-5
V gene: TRBV4-3
clone size: .

CDR3 protein: CASRSTSYNSPLHF
J gene: TRBJ1-6
V gene: TRBV11-1
clone size: .

CDR3 protein: CASGGRGTEAFF
J gene: TRBJ1-1
V gene: TRBV6-6
clone size: few

CDR3 protein: CAWGGQPFTYEQYF
J gene: TRBJ2-7
V gene: TRBV30
clone size: .

CDR3 protein: CASSYGLAGGLETQYF
J gene: TRBJ2-5
V gene: TRBV6-5
clone size: .

CDR3 protein: CAISESRADYSNQPQHF
J gene: TRBJ1-5
V gene: TRBV10-3
clone size: .

CDR3 protein: CASSVETGGASDTQYF
J gene: TRBJ2-3
V gene: TRBV9
clone size: .

CDR3 protein: CASSLGQEQETQYF
J gene: TRBJ2-5
V gene: TRBV5-1
clone size: .

CDR3 protein: CASSLTNQKTGELFF
J gene: TRBJ2-2
V gene: TRBV11-1
clone size: .

CDR3 protein: CASSDDRAETQYF
J gene: TRBJ2-5
V gene: TRBV5-6
clone size: few

CDR3 protein: CASSGPSGGAPGELFF
J gene: TRBJ2-2
V gene: TRBV28
clone size: .

CDR3 protein: CASSSGEPGSNQPQHF
J gene: TRBJ1-5
V gene: TRBV27
clone size: few

CDR3 protein: CASSDRAGGGYTF
J gene: TRBJ1-2
V gene: TRBV6-4
clone size: .

CDR3 protein: CASSEITSGSRGYF
J gene: TRBJ2-7
V gene: TRBV2
clone size: .